This TCR beta chain appears in the sequencing data of a study of T cell responses to AZD1222 COVID-19 vaccine. General study points: CD4 TCRs linked to vaccination spanned spike, dominating at 160-218 and 743-854.

The CDR3 spans 16 residues. Measured with immunoSEQ multiplex PCR; TCRdb has only the in-frame clones, and not every one. The data show around 150,000 clones, 80% to 95% seen once. Of note for this clone: Its cognate antigen is unknown.

The chain has TRBV21-1 and TRBJ2-1; the D call in the table, TRBD2, was not verified against the DNA. TRBV21-1 is designated a pseudogene. This clonotype originated in an adult who received the AZD1222 COVID-19 vaccine. The sequencing here drew on peripheral blood, taken 28 days after the second AZD1222 dose. CDR3 sequence reads: CASSKSPSGDCNEQFF. CDR3 nucleotides: TGTGCCAGCAGCAAATCCCCGAGCGGGGATTGCAATGAGCAGTTCTTC.